This T cell receptor beta chain was retrieved from a study of technical replicates of blood from a few donors. Germline loops: CDR1 SGDLS, CDR2 YYNGEE. Between the trimmed V and J ends, which lost 0 bases and 0 bases, there was a span of 12 bases. The CDR3 length is 16 residues. Some clones are missing from TCRdb's copy, which holds only in-frame ones; the method was immunoSEQ multiplex PCR. The sample carries 87,000 or so clones, 92% recorded once. The genes are TRBV9 and TRBJ1-1; D not certain. Sequences were obtained from T cells isolated from PBMCs. This sequence was found in a human donor in good health. CDR3 amino acids: CASSVEPGLLNTEAFF. For the CDR3, the DNA is TGTGCCAGCAGCGTAGAGCCAGGTCTGTTGAACACTGAAGCTTTCTTT. Using reference TRBV9 and TRBJ1-1 for the parts outside the CDR3, the full variable domain is DSGVTQTPKHLITATGQRVTLRCSPRSGDLSVYWYQQSLDQGLQFLIQYYNGEERAKGNILERFSAQQFPDLHSELNLSSLELGDSALYFCASSVEPGLLNTEAFFGQGTRLTVV.